This TCR beta chain was documented in a study of early T cells in non-severe SARS-CoV-2 infection. About the research overall: Chains stayed unpaired after sequencing of bulk RNA from unsorted whole blood.

J gave up 2 bases and V 8 bases, and 2 bases lay outside the gene matches. CDR3 length: 13 residues. CDR1 WSHSY and CDR2 SAAADI come from the germline V gene. Points from the study as a whole: Matches to VDJdb favored anti-spike CD8 responses and missed private and CD4 specificities.

Individually, cDNA molecules had unique molecular identifiers attached to them. One entry per CDR3 protein, called by TCRdb with MiXCR from the 5' RACE reads. The table includes approximately 52,000 distinct CDR3 sequences, approximately 8.4% detected once. The sample holds many counts of this clonotype. Its antigen remains unknown. The material sequenced was whole blood. The clonotype comes from an adult who was a healthcare worker with PCR-confirmed SARS-CoV-2 infection or an uninfected control (not recorded which). V gene TRBV10-2 combines with J gene TRBJ2-3, with 9 bases matching TRBD1. The CDR3 DNA reads TGCGCCAGCGGGACAGGGACCACAGATACGCAGTATTTT. This codes for CASGTGTTDTQYF.